This T cell receptor beta chain was obtained from a study of blood T cell repertoires in COVID-19. For the study at large: From the United States, Italy and Spain came samples of acute and convalescent COVID-19. From T cells, B-cell-depleted T cells, or PBMCs came the material, which was cDNA or gDNA.

CDR1 SGHTS and CDR2 YDEGEE come from the germline V gene. The CDR3 is 16 amino acids. The V and J ends lost 6 bases and 4 bases, in that order; junction bases with no gene match: 13. As handled by the study authors: Amplification of reference gene primers was used by the study to estimate nucleated cell counts. Produced via immunoSEQ multiplex PCR; TCRdb's table is partial and in-frame only. That table is the source of V, J and clone size, and D and trimming were worked out from the DNA. The sample lists 50,000 to 75,000 clones, 65% to 85% occurring once. V is TRBV5-8 and J is TRBJ2-1, with TRBD1 matching over 7 bases. The receptor was derived from a man at least 80 years old with active or convalescent COVID-19. Sequencing was performed on peripheral blood. The CDR3 bases are TGTGCCAGCACCTCCCCCCCGAGGGGGCTGTACAATGAGCAGTTCTTC. As protein: CASTSPPRGLYNEQFF.